The sequence of this T cell receptor (beta chain) was determined in a study of blood T cell repertoires in COVID-19. Study in general: COVID-19 samples, acute and convalescent, were from the United States, Italy and Spain. T cells, B-cell-depleted T cells, or PBMCs supplied cDNA or gDNA.

Germline-derived CDR1 and CDR2 are MNHEY and SVGAGI. The CDR3 loop spans 15 amino acids. V was cut by 2 bases and J by 0 bases, with 8 bases left in between. Per the original data handling: Reference gene primer amplification in the assay estimated nucleated cell counts. The table came from immunoSEQ multiplex PCR; TCRdb's copy has only in-frame clones and leaves some out. The DNA was the basis for D and trimming; V, J and clone size are from that table. This repertoire shows 250,000 or so clones, more than 75% found once; its top ten account for about 8.7%. This chain joins TRBV6-5 and TRBJ2-1; D might be TRBD2 (5 bases). The sequence derives from a man aged 35-49 years with active or convalescent COVID-19. Sequenced material: peripheral blood. The CDR3 nucleotides are TGTGCCAGCAGTTACGGACTTAGCTCCTACAATGAGCAGTTCTTC. Encoded protein: CASSYGLSSYNEQFF.